The sample holds many counts of the clone carrying this TCR beta chain. Its antigen is undetermined. This specimen belongs to a study of T cells in Graves' hyperthyroidism and ophthalmopathy. V was pared by 0 bases and J by 7 bases, with 12 bases between. The V gene's germline CDR1 is LGHNT and CDR2 FRNRAP. The CDR3 loop spans 15 amino acids. Study-wide results and limits: Using 13 V-J features, a model discriminated ophthalmopathy from stable hyperthyroidism.

Amplified TCR beta CDR3 regions came from RNA transcripts. The HTBI primer set drove a first-round RT-PCR of the TCR CDR3. TCRdb reprocessed the multiplex PCR reads via MiXCR and lists one record per CDR3 protein. The sample holds around 520,000 distinct CDR3 sequences, less than 25% seen once. Ophthalmopathy in the patients scored at least 3 on Clinical Activity Score and at least 4 on NOSPECS grade, lasting under 3 months. Patients showing uncontrolled infection, other autoimmune disease, pregnancy or lactation were ineligible. The sequence was obtained from a woman in her 30s with Graves' ophthalmopathy. The specimen was blood. The chain recombines TRBV12-5 with TRBJ2-2, with D perhaps assigned TRBD1 or TRBD2 (5 bases each). CDR3 region: CASGLVIRGVGELFF. DNA of the CDR3: TGTGCTAGTGGTTTGGTAATTAGGGGAGTCGGGGAGCTGTTTTTT. Full variable domain (outside the CDR3, taken from reference TRBV12-5 and TRBJ2-2): DARVTQTPRHKVTEMGQEVTMRCQPILGHNTVFWYRQTMMQGLELLAYFRNRAPLDDSGMPKDRFSAEMPDATLATLKIQPSEPRDSAVYFCASGLVIRGVGELFFGEGSRLTVL.